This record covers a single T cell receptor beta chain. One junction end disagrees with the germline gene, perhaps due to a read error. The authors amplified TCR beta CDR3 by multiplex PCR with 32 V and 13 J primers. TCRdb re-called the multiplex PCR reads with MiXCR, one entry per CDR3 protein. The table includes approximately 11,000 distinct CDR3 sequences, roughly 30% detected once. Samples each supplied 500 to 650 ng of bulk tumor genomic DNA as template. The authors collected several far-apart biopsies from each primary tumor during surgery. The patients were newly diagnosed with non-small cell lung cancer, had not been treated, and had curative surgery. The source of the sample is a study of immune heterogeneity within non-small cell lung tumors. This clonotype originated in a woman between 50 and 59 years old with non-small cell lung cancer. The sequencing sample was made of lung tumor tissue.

The CDR3 region is CVSSYSRGEGETQYF. The CDR3 nucleotides read TGTGTCAGCAGTTACTCTCGGGGGGAGGGAGAGACCCAGTACTTC. The rearrangement uses TRBV6-5 and TRBJ2-5; 7 nucleotides line up with TRBD2. The CDR3 consists of 15 residues. Germline CDR1 MNHEY, CDR2 SVGAGI.